The next 32 T cell receptor beta chains were all read from a single sample in a study of cytomegalovirus exposure and HLA in healthy donors (dated by TCRdb to 2015 to 2018). Library method: the immunoSEQ multiplex PCR assay. For the multiplex PCR, a mixture combining 60 forward primers for TCR Vbeta segments and 13 reverse primers for TCR Jbeta segments was used. Sourced from immuneACCESS, this table was stored by TCRdb with only in-frame sequences that have V and J called. A share of the clones is absent; for the studies checked, an unresolved V gene accounts for under half, and the remainder has no known explanation. The sample's table covers some 130,000 clones. Of the sample, 1.5% to 2% falls within the top ten clones. Input material: PBMCs. The receptors originated from a woman aged 40 to 55 in good health and CMV-seropositive.

The rearrangement links TRBV7-9 to TRBJ1-2, with no clear D. Germline loops: CDR1 SEHNR, CDR2 FQNEAQ (reference sequence). The V end lost 2 bases, the J end lost 7 bases, and 14 bases lay between the germline ends. The CDR3 runs 14 residues. CDR3 sequence: CASSLWSGDSGYTF. In nucleotides, the CDR3 is TGTGCCAGCAGCTTATGGTCCGGAGACTCTGGCTACACCTTC.

The chain uses TRBV6-6 and TRBJ2-3; maybe TRBD2 (7 bases). Trimming took 0 bases from V and 4 from J, leaving 11 bases between them. Germline V CDR1 and CDR2: MNHNY, SVGAGI (reference sequence). The CDR3 has 15 residues. DNA of the CDR3: TGTGCCAGCAGTTACTCCGAGGGGGGGGCAGATACGCAGTATTTT. Amino acid sequence: CASSYSEGGADTQYF.

CDR3 DNA sequence: TGCGCCAGCAGCAACGGACTAGCGGGATTCTCCTACGAGCAGTACTTC. Its translation is CASSNGLAGFSYEQYF. This rearrangement joins TRBV4-1 to TRBJ2-7; TRBD2 matches at 12 bases. The germline gives CDR1 MGHRA, CDR2 YSYEKL. V was clipped by 5 bases and J by 0 bases; unmatched bases: 5. CDR3 length equals 16 residues.

V usage is TRBV15 and J usage is TRBJ1-1, with D possibly matching TRBD1 (6 bases). Germline CDR1 and CDR2: LNHNV and YYDKDF (reference sequence). V was clipped by 11 bases and J by 6 bases, with 19 bases between them. This CDR3 comprises 13 residues. The CDR3 DNA reads as TGTGCCGTACAGGGCCAGGCAGGGTCTGAAGCTTTCTTT. Translated: CAVQGQAGSEAFF.

The chain has TRBV28 and TRBJ2-7; D may be TRBD1 (5 bases). The germline V gene has CDR1 MDHEN and CDR2 SYDVKM. V lost 4 bases to trimming and J lost 4 bases, with 14 bases between them. The CDR3 loop spans 14 amino acids. The CDR3 DNA follows: TGTGCCAGCAGTTCACTCCGGACAAAATACGAGCAGTACTTC. Protein sequence: CASSSLRTKYEQYF.

The rearrangement joins TRBV28 to TRBJ2-3, with 8 bases fitting TRBD1. Trimming took 4 bases from V and 7 from J; bases not matched to a gene: 7. This CDR3 spans 14 amino acids. Germline V lookup: CDR1 MDHEN, CDR2 SYDVKM. CDR3 coding DNA: TGTGCCAGCAGTTCGGGACAGGTCGAAAATACGCAGTATTTT. It codes for CASSSGQVENTQYF.

The genes are TRBV9 and TRBJ2-1, with 11 bases fitting TRBD2. The V gene's germline CDR1 is SGDLS and CDR2 YYNGEE. The length of the CDR3 is 17 residues. With 3 bases clipped from V and 0 bases from J, the junction kept 5 bases outside the gene matches. In DNA, the CDR3 is TGTGCCAGCAGCGCTCTAGCGGGGGGCCCCTCCTACAATGAGCAGTTCTTC. Translation: CASSALAGGPSYNEQFF. Looking up the rest from reference TRBV9 and TRBJ2-1 gives the full variable domain: DSGVTQTPKHLITATGQRVTLRCSPRSGDLSVYWYQQSLDQGLQFLIQYYNGEERAKGNILERFSAQQFPDLHSELNLSSLELGDSALYFCASSALAGGPSYNEQFFGPGTRLTVL.

This sequence joins TRBV7-2 and TRBJ2-5; D is unresolved. V was pared by 4 bases and J by 7 bases, with 10 bases between. The CDR3 length is 12 residues. Looked up from germline, CDR1 is SGHTA and CDR2 is FQGNSA. Here the CDR3 DNA reads TGTGCCAGCAGCTCCCCCCCGGGGACCCAGTACTTC. It encodes CASSSPPGTQYF.

This chain links TRBV7-9 with TRBJ2-1; D is ambiguous. CDR1 is SEHNR, CDR2 FQNEAQ, per germline (reference sequence). V gave up 5 bases and J gave up 9 bases, with 11 bases separating them. This CDR3 is 12 amino acids long. CDR3 sequence: CASSPPRSEQFF. The CDR3, as DNA: TGTGCCAGCAGCCCCCCAAGGAGTGAGCAGTTCTTC.

The V gene is TRBV13, the J gene TRBJ1-3, with 7 bases identical to TRBD1. This CDR3 has 14 residues. The ends lost 5 bases at V and 6 bases at J; junction bases unmatched: 7. Per the germline V gene, CDR1 is PRHDT and CDR2 is FYEKMQ (reference sequence). CDR3 bases: TGTGCCAGCAGCACGAGGACAGGCCTAAACACCATATATTTT. Its translation: CASSTRTGLNTIYF.

V is TRBV4-3 and J is TRBJ1-1, with 11 bases lining up with TRBD1. The V gene's germline CDR1 is LGHNA and CDR2 YSLEER. The junction had 9 bases not matched to a gene; V was cut back by 0 bases and J by 6 bases. There are 17 residues in the CDR3. The CDR3 nucleotides are TGCGCCAGCAGCCAAGAATCGGACAGGGGGCATATCGCTGAAGCTTTCTTT. Translating it yields CASSQESDRGHIAEAFF.

The CDR3 DNA reads TGCAGCGTTGGCGACAGGGGGTTTATCGGGGAGCTGTTTTTT. This gives the protein CSVGDRGFIGELFF. This chain connects TRBV29-1 to TRBJ2-2; 9 nucleotides agree with TRBD1. Trimming cost V 4 bases and J 7 bases; bases outside gene matches: 7. Germline values: CDR1 SQVTM, CDR2 ANQGSEA. This CDR3 is 14 amino acids long.

The gene calls are TRBV5-1 and TRBJ2-7; 13 nucleotides align to TRBD2. Germline V gene lookup returns CDR1 SGHRS and CDR2 YFSETQ. With 4 bases clipped from V and 5 bases from J, the junction kept 6 bases outside the gene matches. The CDR3 consists of 15 residues. The CDR3 is CASSPGLAGLNEQYF. Written as DNA, the CDR3 is TGCGCCAGCAGCCCGGGACTAGCGGGACTGAACGAGCAGTACTTC.

This chain uses TRBV7-9 with TRBJ2-2; TRBD2 might be the D (6 bases). Between the trimmed V and J ends, which lost 7 bases and 5 bases, there was a span of 14 bases. Germline loops: CDR1 SEHNR, CDR2 FQNEAQ (reference sequence). The CDR3 is 14 residues long. DNA of the CDR3: TGTGCCAGCACCTGGGTCGGAGGGACCGGGGAGCTGTTTTTT. Translated: CASTWVGGTGELFF.

The rearrangement links TRBV5-1 to TRBJ1-6; 9 nucleotides line up with TRBD1. With V trimmed by 2 bases and J by 8 bases, 5 bases remained unmatched. The length of the CDR3 is 15 residues. Germline loops: CDR1 SGHRS, CDR2 YFSETQ. CDR3 DNA: TGCGCCAGCAGCTTCAGGACAGGGGAGGATTCACCCCTCCACTTT. Its translation is CASSFRTGEDSPLHF.

The V call is TRBV21-1, the J call TRBJ2-3; the D call TRBD1 from the table was never checked on the DNA. TRBV21-1 is shown as a pseudogene. CDR3 length equals 18 residues. The CDR3 spells CASSKPLGRNNAPDTQYF. The CDR3 DNA reads TGTGCCAGCAGCAAACCCCTTGGCAGGAATAACGCCCCAGATACGCAGTATTTT.

The rearrangement uses TRBV7-8 and TRBJ2-5; TRBD1 matches at 7 bases. The germline V gene encodes CDR1 SGHVS and CDR2 FQNEAQ. The CDR3 length is 14 residues. V shed 5 bases and J 1 base; nucleotides not matched to a gene: 4. The CDR3 protein is CASSRGQIQETQYF. CDR3 sequence (DNA): TGTGCCAGCAGCAGGGGACAGATCCAAGAGACCCAGTACTTC.

The rearrangement joins TRBV5-1 to TRBJ1-1, with D possibly TRBD1 on 5 matching bases. Germline CDR1 is SGHRS and CDR2 is YFSETQ. Between the trimmed V and J ends, which lost 7 bases and 2 bases, there was a span of 18 bases. The CDR3 extends over 15 amino acids. CDR3 protein: CASGGALGGNTEAFF. CDR3 sequence (DNA): TGCGCCAGCGGCGGGGCTCTGGGCGGCAACACTGAAGCTTTCTTT.

The V gene is TRBV6-1, the J gene TRBJ1-4; tentative D call: TRBD1 (5 bases). V dropped 2 bases and J dropped 7 bases, with 11 bases sitting between them. This CDR3 contains 14 residues. Per germline, CDR1 MNHNS and CDR2 SASEGT. The CDR3 sequence is CASSESGRIEKLFF. The CDR3 DNA is TGTGCCAGCAGTGAATCAGGGAGGATTGAAAAACTGTTTTTT.

The V gene is TRBV6-1, the J gene TRBJ2-5; perhaps TRBD2 as D (5 bases). The CDR3 is 16 amino acids. Trimming pared 3 bases from V and 5 bases from J, leaving 19 bases between. Germline V lookup: CDR1 MNHNS, CDR2 SASEGT. CDR3 nucleotide sequence: TGTGCCAGCAGTGAGGTTTTCGGCGGACGAGGGGAGACCCAGTACTTC. This sequence encodes CASSEVFGGRGETQYF.

This rearrangement joins TRBV27 to TRBJ2-7; no firm D call. CDR1 and CDR2 (germline): MNHEY, SMNVEV (reference sequence). This CDR3 is built from 15 residues. Trimming cost V 1 base and J 3 bases, with 13 bases left between them. The chain's CDR3 is CASSLLALPGYEQYF. The CDR3 DNA follows: TGTGCCAGCAGTTTATTGGCCCTTCCTGGCTACGAGCAGTACTTC.

The chain joins TRBV6-5 to TRBJ2-2, with D maybe TRBD2 (6 bases). V dropped 2 bases and J dropped 3 bases, with 10 bases sitting between them. The CDR3 is made up of 15 amino acids. The germline CDR1 and CDR2 sequences are MNHEY and SVGAGI. DNA for the CDR3: TGTGCCAGCAGTTACGACGGGAGTGACACCGGGGAGCTGTTTTTT. Its translation: CASSYDGSDTGELFF.

This sequence joins TRBV27 and TRBJ2-3; TRBD2 matches at 9 bases. The CDR3 consists of 13 residues. V lost 4 bases to trimming and J lost 8 bases; unmatched junction nucleotides: 4. The germline gives CDR1 MNHEY, CDR2 SMNVEV (reference sequence). In nucleotides, the CDR3 is TGTGCCAGCAGTTGGGAGACTAGCGGTACGCAGTATTTT. Protein sequence: CASSWETSGTQYF.

CDR3 in amino acids: CASSLRDTTNEKLFF. In nucleotides, the CDR3 is TGTGCCAGCAGCCTCCGGGACACTACTAATGAAAAACTGTTTTTT. J is TRBJ1-4 and V is TRBV9, with D possibly matching TRBD1 (6 bases). This CDR3 has 15 amino acids. Germline V CDR1 and CDR2: SGDLS, YYNGEE. Trimming removed 4 bases from V and 2 bases from J, with 12 bases in between.

This chain links TRBV5-6 with TRBJ1-1, with D hard to call. This CDR3 spans 14 amino acids. Per the germline V gene, CDR1 is SGHDT and CDR2 is YYEEEE. V lost 1 base to trimming and J lost 6 bases, with 13 bases between them. The CDR3 DNA sequence: TGTGCCAGCAGCTTGTGGCTTCCCCAACCTGAAGCTTTCTTT. It encodes CASSLWLPQPEAFF. The full variable domain, its missing parts supplied by reference TRBV5-6 and TRBJ1-1, is DAGVTQSPTHLIKTRGQQVTLRCSPKSGHDTVSWYQQALGQGPQFIFQYYEEEERQRGNFPDRFSGHQFPNYSSELNVNALLLGDSALYLCASSLWLPQPEAFFGQGTRLTVV.

The chain is built from TRBV18 and TRBJ2-7; 7 nucleotides line up with TRBD2. The CDR3 has 14 residues. The ends lost 0 bases at V and 1 base at J; junction bases unmatched: 0. Germline assignment: CDR1 KGHSH and CDR2 LQKENI. In DNA, the CDR3 is TGTGCCAGCTCACCACCTAGCGGGTCCTACGAGCAGTACTTC. It specifies CASSPPSGSYEQYF. Full variable domain (rest looked up from reference TRBV18 and TRBJ2-7): NAGVMQNPRHLVRRRGQEARLRCSPMKGHSHVYWYRQLPEEGLKFMVYLQKENIIDESGMPKERFSAEFPKEGPSILRIQQVVRGDSAAYFCASSPPSGSYEQYFGPGTRLTVT.

The chain recombines TRBV5-1 with TRBJ1-4, with TRBD1 matching over 7 bases. Losses at the gene ends were 4 bases for V and 4 bases for J; bases not matched to a gene: 19. Germline V gene lookup returns CDR1 SGHRS and CDR2 YFSETQ. The length of the CDR3 is 19 residues. CDR3 sequence: CASSPQPQGGRPINEKLFF. The CDR3 DNA sequence: TGCGCCAGCAGCCCGCAACCTCAGGGGGGAAGGCCGATTAATGAAAAACTGTTTTTT.

The chain employs TRBV19 and TRBJ1-5, with D hard to call. The ends were cut back, 6 bases at V and 3 bases at J, with 12 bases in the middle. The germline V gene encodes CDR1 LNHDA and CDR2 SQIVND (reference sequence). The CDR3 sequence is 14 residues long. The DNA for the CDR3 is TGTGCCAGTAGACTTGATCAGGACAATCAGCCCCAGCATTTT. Its translation is CASRLDQDNQPQHF.

This sequence joins TRBV30 and TRBJ2-1, with TRBD2 matching 10 bases. With 8 bases clipped from V and 13 bases from J, the junction kept 14 bases outside the gene matches. There are 13 residues in the CDR3. The germline V gene encodes CDR1 GTSNPN and CDR2 SVGIG (reference sequence). The CDR3 coding sequence is TGTGCCGGCTCAGAAGCGGGAGGGCCGGGCCAGTTCTTC. This codes for CAGSEAGGPGQFF.

The chain joins TRBV7-9 to TRBJ1-5; D gene uncertain. Between the trimmed V and J ends, which lost 5 bases and 1 base, there was a span of 9 bases. The V gene's germline CDR1 is SEHNR and CDR2 FQNEAQ (reference sequence). This CDR3 spans 14 amino acids. The CDR3 loop reads CASSPPGSNQPQHF. CDR3 in DNA: TGTGCCAGCAGCCCCCCCGGGAGCAATCAGCCCCAGCATTTT.

The chain employs TRBV27 and TRBJ1-1; possibly TRBD1 for D (6 bases). Per germline, CDR1 MNHEY and CDR2 SMNVEV (reference sequence). Trimming left V 2 bases short and J 2 bases short, with 9 bases between. The CDR3 runs 14 residues. CDR3 loop: CASSLRTANTEAFF. CDR3 nucleotides: TGTGCCAGCAGTTTAAGGACAGCTAACACTGAAGCTTTCTTT.

The chain carries TRBV28 and TRBJ1-5; 7 bases line up with TRBD1. This CDR3 is built from 14 residues. V gave up 11 bases and J gave up 2 bases; unmatched junction bases: 9. Germline CDR1 and CDR2: MDHEN and SYDVKM. The CDR3 region has the DNA TGTGCCTGGGGGCGCAGGGGGGGCAATCAGCCCCAGCATTTT. Translated: CAWGRRGGNQPQHF. The whole variable domain, remainder taken from reference TRBV28 and TRBJ1-5, is DVKVTQSSRYLVKRTGEKVFLECVQDMDHENMFWYRQDPGLGLRLIYFSYDVKMKEKGDIPEGYSVSREKKERFSLILESASTNQTSMYLCAWGRRGGNQPQHFGDGTRLSIL.